Listed here are 19 T cell receptor beta chains from one sample, sequenced in a study of Ad26.COV2.S vaccination and SARS-CoV-2 variants. Clones were sequenced by immunoSEQ multiplex PCR, and TCRdb holds only the in-frame ones, with some missing. The table records 43,000 or so clones, around 83% of them present only once. The sequencing here drew on peripheral blood, taken after recovery from COVID-19. The receptors were sampled from a human donor who had recovered from COVID-19.

The chain carries TRBV7-2 and TRBJ2-3; D may be TRBD2 (7 bases). V lost 0 bases and J 6 bases, leaving 13 bases between the germline ends. The germline CDR1 and CDR2 sequences are SGHTA and FQGNSA. This CDR3 comprises 15 residues. The CDR3 DNA is TGTGCCAGCAGCTTAGCGGGGGGGGCGATGGATACGCAGTATTTT. Its protein product is CASSLAGGAMDTQYF.

This clone showed up just once. This sequence joins TRBV19 and TRBJ1-2; 7 nucleotides agree with TRBD1. The V gene's germline CDR1 is LNHDA and CDR2 SQIVND (reference sequence). The CDR3 is made up of 16 amino acids. The junction had 14 bases not matched to a gene; V was cut back by 6 bases and J by 4 bases. CDR3 region: CASSLPGQSFIYGYTF. In DNA, the CDR3 is TGTGCCAGTAGCCTACCGGGACAGAGCTTTATCTATGGCTACACCTTC. Complete variable domain (other parts from reference TRBV19 and TRBJ1-2): DGGITQSPKYLFRKEGQNVTLSCEQNLNHDAMYWYRQDPGQGLRLIYYSQIVNDFQKGDIAEGYSVSREKKESFPLTVTSAQKNPTAFYLCASSLPGQSFIYGYTFGSGTRLTVV.

The CDR3 loop reads CASSPFRGQDFREQYF. Here the CDR3 DNA reads TGTGCCAGCTCACCCTTCAGAGGACAGGACTTTAGGGAGCAGTACTTC. The chain is built from TRBV18 and TRBJ2-7, with 7 bases lining up with TRBD1. Germline CDR1 reads KGHSH; CDR2 reads LQKENI. V lost 3 bases to trimming and J lost 7 bases; unmatched junction nucleotides: 15. The CDR3 has 16 amino acids. The full variable domain, its missing parts supplied by reference TRBV18 and TRBJ2-7, is NAGVMQNPRHLVRRRGQEARLRCSPMKGHSHVYWYRQLPEEGLKFMVYLQKENIIDESGMPKERFSAEFPKEGPSILRIQQVVRGDSAAYFCASSPFRGQDFREQYFGPGTRLTVT.

The chain links TRBV6-5 to TRBJ2-7; D tentatively fits TRBD1 or TRBD2 (5 bases each). The CDR3 covers 13 residues. Trimming pared 4 bases from V and 7 bases from J, leaving 14 bases between. Germline CDR1 MNHEY, CDR2 SVGAGI. The CDR3 spells CASSSWDPPEQYV. The CDR3 DNA reads TGTGCCAGCAGTTCCTGGGACCCTCCTGAGCAGTACGTC.

The chain uses TRBV5-1 and TRBJ2-1, with 8 bases aligning to TRBD1. CDR1 is SGHRS, CDR2 YFSETQ, per germline. V dropped 0 bases and J dropped 4; count of bases not matched to a gene: 6. The CDR3 contains 16 residues. CDR3: CASSLALGTGYNEQFF. The CDR3 nucleotides are TGCGCCAGCAGCTTGGCTCTCGGGACAGGTTACAATGAGCAGTTCTTC.

This clone was found once. This chain uses TRBV19 with TRBJ2-3; TRBD2 agrees at 8 bases. The junction had 20 bases not matched to a gene; V was cut back by 3 bases and J by 3 bases. The germline V gene encodes CDR1 LNHDA and CDR2 SQIVND (reference sequence). This CDR3 has 20 residues. CDR3: CASSIPRGGAGSRRTDTQYF. The CDR3, as DNA: TGTGCCAGTAGTATCCCTCGGGGGGGCGCAGGGTCTCGTAGGACAGATACGCAGTATTTT.

V is TRBV12-5 and J is TRBJ1-5; D call uncertain. V lost 6 bases, J lost 3 bases, and 15 bases lay in between. CDR1 LGHNT and CDR2 FRNRAP come from the germline V gene. CDR3 length equals 15 residues. CDR3 in DNA: TGTGCTAGTGGGGGAGAAGACAAGTTCAATCAGCCCCAGCATTTT. Translation: CASGGEDKFNQPQHF.

Details on this clone: One end of the junction does not line up with germline, which may come from a read error. The chain has TRBV27 and TRBJ2-5; TRBD2 might be the D (6 bases). The CDR3 runs to 13 residues. Per the germline V gene, CDR1 is MNHEY and CDR2 is SMNVEV (reference sequence). The CDR3 spells CASSFQSGTHKDF. In nucleotides, the CDR3 is TGTGCCAGCAGTTTCCAGTCCGGGACTCACAAGGACTTC.

Of note for this clone: The junction and the germline gene differ at one end; a read error may be behind it. The rearrangement links TRBV6-5 to TRBJ1-5; D is unclear. Germline-derived CDR1 and CDR2 are MNHEY and SVGAGI. The CDR3 is 11 amino acids. CDR3: CASSSYQPQHF. CDR3 DNA: TGTGCCAGCAGTAGCTATCAGCCCCAGCATTTT.

This chain links TRBV18 with TRBJ2-3; 7 nucleotides match TRBD2. Germline V gene data show CDR1 as KGHSH and CDR2 as LQKENI. Trimming at V came to 3 bases and at J to 5 bases, leaving 5 bases not matched to a gene. There are 14 residues in the CDR3. The CDR3 loop reads CASSPGGTLDTQYF. The CDR3 nucleotides read TGTGCCAGCTCACCGGGAGGGACGTTAGATACGCAGTATTTT. The whole variable domain, filled in from reference TRBV18 and TRBJ2-3, reads NAGVMQNPRHLVRRRGQEARLRCSPMKGHSHVYWYRQLPEEGLKFMVYLQKENIIDESGMPKERFSAEFPKEGPSILRIQQVVRGDSAAYFCASSPGGTLDTQYFGPGTRLTVL.

The V gene is TRBV18, the J gene TRBJ1-1; tentative D call: TRBD1 (5 bases). CDR1 and CDR2 from the germline V gene are KGHSH and LQKENI. V shed 2 bases and J shed 1 base, with 11 bases lying between them. There are 15 residues in the CDR3. DNA for the CDR3: TGTGCCAGCTCACCAGACAGCCATAGGAACACTGAAGCTTTCTTT. This gives the protein CASSPDSHRNTEAFF.

This clone was observed a single time. The V call is TRBV9, the J call TRBJ1-2, with TRBD1 matching 9 bases. The CDR3 extends over 15 amino acids. Germline assignment: CDR1 SGDLS and CDR2 YYNGEE. Trimming cost V 4 bases and J 10 bases; bases outside gene matches: 14. CDR3 loop: CASSPRGQGGFYYTF. CDR3 coding DNA: TGTGCCAGCAGCCCGCGGGGACAGGGAGGATTCTACTACACCTTC.

The chain carries TRBV5-5 and TRBJ2-7; tentative D call: TRBD2 (5 bases). The CDR3 totals 15 residues. Germline assignment: CDR1 SGHKS and CDR2 YYEKEE (reference sequence). Trimming shortened V by 3 bases and J by 6 bases, and 19 bases separated the two germline ends. CDR3 sequence (DNA): TGTGCCAGCAGCTACTCGACGGGGTCACGAGGCGAGCAGTACTTC. This gives the protein CASSYSTGSRGEQYF.

This clone was seen just once. This rearrangement joins TRBV9 to TRBJ1-1, with D unresolved. This CDR3 region has 15 residues. CDR1 SGDLS and CDR2 YYNGEE come from the germline V gene. The V end lost 3 bases, the J end lost 1 base, and 13 bases lay between the germline ends. DNA for the CDR3: TGTGCCAGCAGCGAGACATCCCTAGGGAACACTGAAGCTTTCTTT. Translation gives CASSETSLGNTEAFF. The full variable domain, in which reference TRBV9 and TRBJ1-1 provide the parts outside the CDR3, is DSGVTQTPKHLITATGQRVTLRCSPRSGDLSVYWYQQSLDQGLQFLIQYYNGEERAKGNILERFSAQQFPDLHSELNLSSLELGDSALYFCASSETSLGNTEAFFGQGTRLTVV.

The chain's CDR3 is CASSQELAGGYNEQFF. The CDR3 DNA is TGTGCCAGCAGCCAAGAACTAGCGGGGGGCTACAATGAGCAGTTCTTC. The rearrangement links TRBV4-2 to TRBJ2-1, with 12 nucleotides matching TRBD2. The CDR3 runs 16 residues. J gave up 3 bases and V 0 bases, and 0 bases lay outside the gene matches. Germline CDR1 is LGHNA and CDR2 is YNFKEQ.

The genes are TRBV9 and TRBJ2-6; a weak D match, TRBD1 (6 bases). Germline CDR1 is SGDLS and CDR2 is YYNGEE. The CDR3 is 15 amino acids. The ends were cut back, 3 bases at V and 6 bases at J, with 13 bases in the middle. CDR3 loop: CASSDTGREANVLTF. DNA of the CDR3: TGTGCCAGCAGCGATACAGGGCGAGAGGCCAACGTCCTGACTTTC.

In DNA form, the CDR3 reads TGTGCCAGCAGCTTAACGACTCGAGAGCAGTACTTC. Encoded protein: CASSLTTREQYF. The chain links TRBV7-2 to TRBJ2-7; D is unresolved. The CDR3 length is 12 residues. Germline values: CDR1 SGHTA, CDR2 FQGNSA. V gave up 2 bases and J gave up 7 bases, with 9 bases separating them.

The rearrangement uses TRBV11-2 and TRBJ1-2, with D unclear. The CDR3 covers 10 residues. Trimming removed 2 bases from V and 6 bases from J, with 1 base in between. CDR1 and CDR2 (germline): SGHAT, FQNNGV. For the CDR3, the DNA is TGTGCCAGCAGCTTAAATGGCTACACCTTC. This encodes CASSLNGYTF.

There are many counts of this clone. The V and J genes are TRBV3-1 (or the pseudogene TRBV3-2) and TRBJ1-4; possibly TRBD1 for D (6 bases). The ends were cut back, 8 bases at V and 8 bases at J, with 12 bases in the middle. The germline V gene encodes CDR1 LGHDT and CDR2 YNNKEL (reference sequence). This CDR3 has 12 residues. CDR3 bases: TGTGCCAGCGGAGGGGGGGTCGAAAAACTGTTTTTT. This sequence encodes CASGGGVEKLFF.